This T cell receptor (beta chain) stems from a study of cytotoxic CD8 clonotypes in ibrutinib-treated CLL. About the research overall: There were about a dozen relapsed/refractory patients and about 15 treatment-naive patients, and fewer than 18 were IGHV unmutated. The average sample held roughly 240,000 productive templates and 85,000 to 100,000 productive rearrangements.

CDR1 and CDR2 (germline): LNHNV, YYDKDF (reference sequence). The CDR3 loop spans 16 amino acids. V shed 1 base and J shed 3 bases, with 14 bases lying between them. Study-wide points: Sample timing was unmatched between remission and later-progressing patients; lymph nodes unstudied.

TCR beta libraries used about 2.2 micrograms of genomic DNA from cryopreserved PBMCs. Only in-frame clones appear in the TCRdb table, and some are missing; sequencing was by immunoSEQ multiplex PCR. The sample consists of about 36,000 clones, about 64% of them appearing once. On this clone itself: Its antigen is currently unknown.

The sequence was collected from a human donor with chronic lymphocytic leukemia. The specimen was PBMCs, collected at disease progression, from a patient treated with ibrutinib. V and J are TRBV15 and TRBJ2-3; D is perhaps TRBD1 (7 bases). Here the CDR3 reads CATSRGAGGKTDTQYF. The CDR3 DNA reads TGTGCCACCAGCAGAGGGGCAGGGGGGAAGACAGATACGCAGTATTTT.